Listed here are 30 T cell receptor beta chains from one sample, sequenced in a study of blood T cell repertoires in COVID-19. Method: immunoSEQ multiplex PCR; TCRdb's copy keeps in-frame clones and lacks some. The sample has under 30,000 clones, more than 85% seen once. The sequenced material came from peripheral blood. These receptors originate from a human donor in a cohort sampled during active COVID-19. The donor label of this sample is uncertain.

The chain combines TRBV19 with TRBJ2-3; TRBD2 matches at 10 bases. V was clipped by 5 bases and J by 0 bases; unmatched bases: 5. Germline assignment: CDR1 LNHDA and CDR2 SQIVND (reference sequence). This CDR3 is built from 16 residues. DNA for the CDR3: TGTGCCAGTAGTCGATCTAGCGGGAGTAGCACAGATACGCAGTATTTT. Protein product: CASSRSSGSSTDTQYF.

V and J are TRBV2 and TRBJ2-1; 8 nucleotides agree with TRBD2. The CDR3 spans 15 residues. The ends lost 4 bases at V and 3 bases at J; junction bases unmatched: 5. Germline values: CDR1 SNHLY, CDR2 FYNNEI. The CDR3 nucleotides read TGTGCCAGCAGTGGGAGCGGGGGAGTCTACAATGAGCAGTTCTTC. Translation gives CASSGSGGVYNEQFF.

The chain couples TRBV13 to TRBJ1-6, with 9 bases matching TRBD1. The CDR3 is made up of 14 amino acids. Germline assignment: CDR1 PRHDT and CDR2 FYEKMQ (reference sequence). J gave up 9 bases and V 4 bases, and 4 bases lay outside the gene matches. CDR3 in amino acids: CASSSDRGISPLHF. Written as DNA, the CDR3 is TGTGCCAGCAGCTCTGACAGGGGGATTTCACCCCTCCACTTT.

V gene TRBV6-5 combines with J gene TRBJ2-1; TRBD1 agrees at 7 bases. This CDR3 has 13 residues. The V segment lost 9 bases and the J segment 6 bases; nucleotides outside the gene matches: 8. Germline-derived CDR1 and CDR2 are MNHEY and SVGAGI. The CDR3 region has the DNA TGTGCCAGAGATCAGGGGGTTTGCAATGAGCAGTTCTTC. It yields the protein CARDQGVCNEQFF.

Relative to its sample, this clone is medium-sized. V and J are TRBV7-2 and TRBJ2-1, with 10 nucleotides matching TRBD2. CDR3 length: 17 residues. Germline CDR1 and CDR2: SGHTA and FQGNSA. V dropped 1 base and J dropped 8; count of bases not matched to a gene: 11. The CDR3 spells CASSLGGVAGGRDEQFF. In DNA, the CDR3 is TGTGCCAGCAGCTTAGGTGGGGTAGCGGGAGGCCGCGATGAGCAGTTCTTC.

This clone was recorded once. This chain uses TRBV6-5 with TRBJ1-1; TRBD1 is a possible D gene (5 bases). Germline V gives CDR1 MNHEY, CDR2 SVGAGI. The CDR3 has 13 residues. Trimming removed 6 bases at V and 5 bases at J, with 13 bases between. Written as DNA, the CDR3 is TGTGCCAGCAGCCCCAGGGCCGGGACTGAAGCTTTCTTT. Encoded protein: CASSPRAGTEAFF.

V and J are TRBV19 and TRBJ1-5; tentatively, D is TRBD1 (5 bases). This CDR3 has 14 residues. V lost 2 bases and J 6 bases, leaving 11 bases between the germline ends. The germline CDR1 and CDR2 sequences are LNHDA and SQIVND (reference sequence). The CDR3 bases are TGTGCCAGTAGTATAACCAGGGTGGGTCAGCCCCAGCATTTT. Its translation is CASSITRVGQPQHF.

This clone showed up just once. The chain links TRBV5-1 to TRBJ2-1; 12 nucleotides match TRBD2. The CDR3 runs to 14 residues. Germline V gives CDR1 SGHRS, CDR2 YFSETQ. V gave up 4 bases and J gave up 7 bases; unmatched junction bases: 3. CDR3 amino acids: CASSTGTSGNEQFF. As DNA, the CDR3 is TGCGCCAGCAGCACCGGGACTAGCGGGAATGAGCAGTTCTTC.

V usage is TRBV19 and J usage is TRBJ1-1; 7 positions agree with TRBD1. The trim removed 9 bases at V and 1 base at J, leaving 17 bases unmatched. The CDR3 has 17 residues. Per the germline V gene, CDR1 is LNHDA and CDR2 is SQIVND (reference sequence). CDR3 region: CASNRQGSHDGNTEAFF. CDR3 nucleotide sequence: TGTGCCAGCAATCGACAGGGTTCTCACGATGGGAACACTGAAGCTTTCTTT.

The rearrangement uses TRBV7-9 and TRBJ2-5, with a tentative D call TRBD2 (6 bases). The germline V and J ends were trimmed by 4 bases and 5 bases, with 17 bases remaining between them. Germline V gives CDR1 SEHNR, CDR2 FQNEAQ (reference sequence). The CDR3 loop spans 15 amino acids. In nucleotides, the CDR3 is TGTGCCAGCAGCTCGGGACTTCAGGTCAGGGAGACCCAGTACTTC. Encoded protein: CASSSGLQVRETQYF.

This clone was picked up a small number of times. Compared with germline, one end of the junction differs, possibly owing to a read error. V gene TRBV7-2 combines with J gene TRBJ1-1; no definite D call. This CDR3 region has 13 residues. Germline CDR1 reads SGHTA; CDR2 reads FQGNSA. CDR3 coding DNA: TGTGCCAGCAGCTTAGACGGTTACCGAGCCACCCTCTTT. Translation gives CASSLDGYRATLF. Supplemented by reference TRBV7-2 and TRBJ1-1, the full variable domain reads GAGVSQSPSNKVTEKGKDVELRCDPISGHTALYWYRQSLGQGLEFLIYFQGNSAPDKSGLPSDRFSAERTGGSVSTLTIQRTQQEDSAVYLCASSLDGYRATLFGQGTRLTVV.

The chain couples TRBV2 to TRBJ2-7; 12 nucleotides align to TRBD2. The V and J ends lost 5 bases and 1 base, in that order; junction bases with no gene match: 0. The CDR3 is 14 amino acids. Germline lookup yields CDR1 SNHLY and CDR2 FYNNEI. CDR3 bases: TGTGCCAGCAGTACTAGCGGGGGGTCCTACGAGCAGTACTTC. It yields the protein CASSTSGGSYEQYF. Full variable domain (rest looked up from reference TRBV2 and TRBJ2-7): EPEVTQTPSHQVTQMGQEVILRCVPISNHLYFYWYRQILGQKVEFLVSFYNNEISEKSEIFDDQFSVERPDGSNFTLKIRSTKLEDSAMYFCASSTSGGSYEQYFGPGTRLTVT.

This chain joins TRBV6-1 and TRBJ1-3; the D gene is possibly TRBD1 (5 bases). The germline gives CDR1 MNHNS, CDR2 SASEGT. The CDR3 spans 16 residues. V was pared by 3 bases and J by 0 bases, with 12 bases between. This CDR3 reads CASSEDDRPSGNTIYF. The DNA of the CDR3 is TGTGCCAGCAGTGAGGATGACAGACCCTCTGGAAACACCATATATTTT.

The chain links TRBV5-1 to TRBJ2-1; the match to TRBD2 covers 8 bases. V was pared by 2 bases and J by 5 bases, with 3 bases of the junction left unmatched. Germline CDR1 SGHRS, CDR2 YFSETQ. The CDR3 extends over 14 amino acids. CDR3 bases: TGCGCCAGCAGCTTCTCGACTAGCGACAATGAGCAGTTCTTC. Amino acid sequence: CASSFSTSDNEQFF.

J is TRBJ2-3 and V is TRBV2; D ambiguous. The germline V gene has CDR1 SNHLY and CDR2 FYNNEI. The CDR3 has 14 amino acids. Trimming removed 4 bases at V and 0 bases at J, with 8 bases between. This chain's CDR3 is CASSAGRSTDTQYF. The DNA for the CDR3 is TGTGCCAGCAGTGCTGGCAGGAGCACAGATACGCAGTATTTT.

This clone has only one observation. This chain connects TRBV5-1 to TRBJ2-3; D not resolved. CDR3 length: 15 residues. Per the germline V gene, CDR1 is SGHRS and CDR2 is YFSETQ. V was trimmed by 0 bases and J by 2 bases, leaving 10 bases between them. The CDR3 DNA reads as TGCGCCAGCAGCTTGGCTAGGCCCGCCACAGATACGCAGTATTTT. Its protein is CASSLARPATDTQYF. Together with reference TRBV5-1 and TRBJ2-3, the CDR3 gives the full variable domain: KAGVTQTPRYLIKTRGQQVTLSCSPISGHRSVSWYQQTPGQGLQFLFEYFSETQRNKGNFPGRFSGRQFSNSRSEMNVSTLELGDSALYLCASSLARPATDTQYFGPGTRLTVL.

The V gene is TRBV29-1, the J gene TRBJ1-1; 7 nucleotides align to TRBD1. CDR1 and CDR2 (germline): SQVTM, ANQGSEA. Trimming took 6 bases from V and 3 from J; bases not matched to a gene: 7. This CDR3 is 13 amino acids long. CDR3 in amino acids: CSVTTGMDTEAFF. The DNA for the CDR3 is TGCAGCGTGACGACAGGGATGGACACTGAAGCTTTCTTT.

The chain links TRBV10-2 to TRBJ1-2; D not certain. Germline V gene data show CDR1 as WSHSY and CDR2 as SAAADI. The germline V and J ends were trimmed by 2 bases and 8 bases, with 9 bases remaining between them. This CDR3 contains 12 residues. CDR3 sequence: CASSERGRGYTF. In nucleotides, the CDR3 is TGCGCCAGCAGTGAGCGTGGTCGGGGCTACACCTTC.

The CDR3 DNA follows: TGTGCCAGCAGCCCGTTTTCGAGGGCGGGCACAGATACGCAGTATTTT. Translating gives CASSPFSRAGTDTQYF. The rearrangement joins TRBV5-4 to TRBJ2-3; D is possibly TRBD2 (5 bases). The V end was cut by 4 bases, the J end by 1 base, with 16 bases between. This CDR3 contains 16 residues. Germline CDR1 and CDR2: SGHNT and YYREEE (reference sequence).

V usage is TRBV5-1 and J usage is TRBJ2-3, with 9 bases identical to TRBD2. Germline V gives CDR1 SGHRS, CDR2 YFSETQ. The length of the CDR3 is 16 residues. With 4 bases clipped from V and 5 bases from J, the junction kept 11 bases outside the gene matches. CDR3 residues: CASSDGTSGLVDTQYF. The CDR3 DNA reads as TGCGCCAGCAGCGACGGCACTAGCGGGCTCGTAGATACGCAGTATTTT.

This chain links TRBV2 with TRBJ2-2, with D possibly being TRBD1 (6 bases). This CDR3 region has 14 residues. The V gene lost 5 bases and the J gene lost 6 bases, with 13 bases spanning the gap. Germline CDR1 SNHLY, CDR2 FYNNEI. The CDR3 sequence: CASSTGYRAGELFF. The CDR3 region has the DNA TGTGCCAGCAGTACAGGGTACCGGGCCGGGGAGCTGTTTTTT.

J is TRBJ2-2 and V is TRBV2, with 7 bases that match TRBD1. J gave up 5 bases and V 3 bases, and 6 bases lay outside the gene matches. Germline CDR1 reads SNHLY; CDR2 reads FYNNEI. The CDR3 extends over 15 amino acids. CDR3 protein: CASSELSGGTGELFF. DNA of the CDR3: TGTGCCAGCAGTGAGTTGTCAGGGGGAACCGGGGAGCTGTTTTTT.

The CDR3, as DNA: TGTGCTAGTGGTTTGGGGAGGGGGCGAGGCTACACCTTC. Protein: CASGLGRGRGYTF. V gene TRBV12-5 combines with J gene TRBJ1-2, with TRBD1 matching 7 bases. This CDR3 is built from 13 residues. With V trimmed by 1 base and J by 8 bases, 4 bases remained unmatched. Germline V gene lookup returns CDR1 LGHNT and CDR2 FRNRAP.

This clone has only one observation. The V gene is TRBV6-5, the J gene TRBJ2-3, with no clear D. V was trimmed by 4 bases and J by 3 bases, leaving 8 bases between them. CDR1 and CDR2 (germline): MNHEY, SVGAGI. This CDR3 has 13 residues. The CDR3 sequence: CASSFLITDTQYF. The CDR3 bases are TGTGCCAGCAGTTTCTTAATAACAGATACGCAGTATTTT.

The chain joins TRBV3-1 (or the pseudogene TRBV3-2) to TRBJ2-1; TRBD2 aligns across 7 bases. J lost 9 bases, V lost 0 bases, and 17 bases had no gene match. Germline CDR1 and CDR2: LGHDT and YNNKEL (reference sequence). The CDR3 has 18 residues. CDR3 loop: CASSQDRRWGEGGAEQFF. As DNA, the CDR3 is TGTGCCAGCAGCCAAGATAGACGTTGGGGGGAGGGAGGCGCTGAGCAGTTCTTC.

The chain uses TRBV5-6 and TRBJ2-5; D is perhaps TRBD2 (6 bases). The germline V gene encodes CDR1 SGHDT and CDR2 YYEEEE. The CDR3 runs to 13 residues. V was trimmed by 4 bases and J by 0 bases, leaving 7 bases between them. CDR3 DNA sequence: TGTGCCAGCAGCGGGAGGAACCAAGAGACCCAGTACTTC. Translation gives CASSGRNQETQYF.

CDR3 loop: CASSEAALGGEAFF. The CDR3 coding sequence is TGTGCCAGCAGTGAGGCCGCCCTAGGGGGCGAAGCTTTCTTT. The rearrangement links TRBV6-1 to TRBJ1-1; 7 bases are shared with TRBD1. The length of the CDR3 is 14 residues. J lost 8 bases, V lost 3 bases, and 9 bases had no gene match. CDR1 is MNHNS and CDR2 is SASEGT in the germline V gene.

The rearrangement uses TRBV7-8 and TRBJ2-7, with D maybe TRBD2 (6 bases). V was clipped by 1 base and J by 2 bases, with 9 bases between them. CDR1 and CDR2 from the germline V gene are SGHVS and FQNEAQ. The CDR3 is 14 amino acids. The CDR3 region has the DNA TGTGCCAGCAGCTTAGTGCGGGGAGCCTACGAGCAGTACTTC. As protein: CASSLVRGAYEQYF.

This chain links TRBV6-6 with TRBJ1-1; D is possibly TRBD1 (6 bases). The CDR3 runs 14 residues. In germline, CDR1 is MNHNY, CDR2 SVGAGI (reference sequence). The V end was cut by 4 bases, the J end by 5 bases, with 14 bases between. Here the CDR3 reads CASSSHRVGTEAFF. Here the CDR3 DNA reads TGTGCCAGCAGTTCCCACAGGGTTGGTACTGAAGCTTTCTTT.

The chain carries TRBV29-1 and TRBJ1-2, with 7 bases aligning to TRBD1. The V gene's germline CDR1 is SQVTM and CDR2 ANQGSEA. Trimming cost V 7 bases and J 4 bases; bases outside gene matches: 3. The CDR3 has 11 residues. The CDR3 is CSARGAYGYTF. The CDR3 nucleotides are TGCAGCGCCAGGGGGGCCTATGGCTACACCTTC.